The clone carrying this T cell receptor beta chain was seen repeatedly, ten times or more. An end of the junction does not agree with germline; a read error may underlie this. The entry originates in a study of T cells in Graves' hyperthyroidism and ophthalmopathy. RNA transcripts served as the template for amplifying TCR beta CDR3 regions. With the HTBI primer set, the TCR CDR3 went through a first round of RT-PCR. One entry per CDR3 protein results from TCRdb running MiXCR on the multiplex PCR reads. This table holds more than 350,000 distinct CDR3 sequences, 14% found once. CDR3 length equals 17 residues. Germline V lookup: CDR1 SSHAT, CDR2 FNYEAQ (reference sequence).

The specimen sequenced was blood. This sequence originates from a woman in her 30s with Graves' ophthalmopathy. V usage is TRBV7-7 and J usage is TRBJ1-6; perhaps TRBD1 as D (6 bases). The CDR3 nucleotides are TGTGCTAGCAGCTTAGGCGGACAGCCCAGCTCCTATTCACCCCTCCACTTT. It is translated as CASSLGGQPSSYSPLHF.